A selection of T cell receptor beta chains follows, all from one sample in a study of cytomegalovirus exposure and HLA in healthy donors. Produced via immunoSEQ multiplex PCR; TCRdb's table is partial and in-frame only. The data show some 150,000 clones, 79% seen once. Sequencing used PBMCs. All receptors come from a man in his fifties in good health and CMV-seropositive. CDR3s include the opening cysteine and the closing phenylalanine or tryptophan. The order of the fields is CDR3 protein, CDR3 DNA, clone size, D gene, J gene, V gene. A D gene is named only where the DNA matches it firmly. Part of the rows lack a size; the others show once, few, many or a class for expanded clones.

CASSESGRSTDTQYF TGTGCCAGCAGTGAGAGCGGGAGAAGCACAGATACGCAGTATTTT once TRBD2 TRBJ2-3 TRBV6-1
CASSNRAGTGYNEQFF TGCGCCAGCAGTAACAGAGCGGGAACCGGGTACAATGAGCAGTTCTTC - TRBD2 TRBJ2-1 TRBV5-1
CASTPDSINQPQHF TGTGCCAGCACCCCTGACAGCATCAATCAGCCCCAGCATTTT - - TRBJ1-5 TRBV28
CASSPSRTGELFF TGTGCCAGCTCACCATCACGGACCGGGGAGCTGTTTTTT - - TRBJ2-2 TRBV18
CASNPGYSNQPQHF TGTGCCAGCAATCCAGGTTATAGCAATCAGCCCCAGCATTTT - - TRBJ1-5 TRBV2
CASSRDRGFSYEQYF TGTGCCAGCAGCCGGGACAGGGGGTTCTCCTACGAGCAGTACTTC - TRBD1 TRBJ2-7 TRBV28
CAWSPGLKNQETQYF TGTGCCTGGAGTCCGGGACTAAAAAACCAAGAGACCCAGTACTTC - TRBD2 TRBJ2-5 TRBV30
CASSLEPGGDQPQHF TGCGCCAGCAGCTTGGAACCCGGAGGCGACCAGCCCCAGCATTTT - - TRBJ1-5 TRBV5-1
CASSPKQGSGEKLFF TGTGCCAGCTCTCCCAAACAGGGGTCAGGTGAAAAACTGTTTTTT - TRBD1 TRBJ1-4 TRBV18
CASSFYSSNQPQHF TGTGCCAGCAGTTTTTACAGTAGCAATCAGCCCCAGCATTTT - - TRBJ1-5 TRBV28
CASSVDSLNTEAFF TGTGCCAGCAGCGTGGACAGCCTGAACACTGAAGCTTTCTTT few - TRBJ1-1 TRBV9
CASSSPPGRANTEAFF TGTGCCAGCAGCTCACCACCGGGGAGGGCGAACACTGAAGCTTTCTTT - - TRBJ1-1 TRBV11-2
CASSVQNTEAFF TGTGCCAGCAGCGTACAGAACACTGAAGCTTTCTTT - - TRBJ1-1 TRBV14
CASSLVGTLGTDTQYF TGTGCCAGCAGCTTGGTCGGGACACTCGGCACAGATACGCAGTATTTT once - TRBJ2-3 TRBV5-8
CASSEGLAGEWNEQFF TGTGCCAGCAGTGAGGGACTAGCGGGAGAGTGGAATGAGCAGTTCTTC once TRBD2 TRBJ2-1 TRBV6-4
CASSSSGTSGYEQYF TGTGCCAGTAGTAGTTCGGGGACTAGTGGTTACGAGCAGTACTTC - TRBD2 TRBJ2-7 TRBV19
CASSLSGAGPSYNEQFF TGTGCCAGCAGTTTATCGGGGGCGGGTCCCTCTTACAATGAGCAGTTCTTC - - TRBJ2-1 TRBV27
CSVAERDREQYF TGCAGCGTAGCCGAGCGGGACCGAGAGCAGTACTTC - TRBD2 TRBJ2-7 TRBV29-1
CAAAGRQGDTQYF TGTGCAGCTGCGGGTCGACAAGGGGATACGCAGTATTTT - - TRBJ2-3 TRBV2
CASSTGSSGEKLFF TGCGCCAGCAGCACAGGGTCATCCGGTGAAAAACTGTTTTTT - - TRBJ1-4 TRBV5-1
CASSTSTSGTVREQFF TGTGCCAGTAGTACTTCGACTAGCGGGACCGTCCGGGAGCAGTTCTTC - TRBD2 TRBJ2-1 TRBV19
CASKLGTSAYNEQFF TGTGCCAGTAAGCTAGGGACTAGCGCCTACAATGAGCAGTTCTTC - TRBD2 TRBJ2-1 TRBV19
CASSDQGVAYEQYF TGTGCCAGCAGTGACCAGGGGGTGGCCTACGAGCAGTACTTC - TRBD1 TRBJ2-7 TRBV2
CAWSADRGNQPQHF TGTGCCTGGAGTGCGGACAGGGGGAATCAGCCCCAGCATTTT - TRBD1 TRBJ1-5 TRBV30
CASRAHNTGELFF TGTGCCAGCAGGGCTCATAACACCGGGGAGCTGTTTTTT - - TRBJ2-2 TRBV2
CASGLRRGQPTGELFF TGTGCTAGTGGTTTGAGGAGGGGGCAACCTACCGGGGAGCTGTTTTTT once - TRBJ2-2 TRBV12-5
CASSVGHVGNEQFF TGTGCCAGCAGCGTTGGACACGTTGGCAATGAGCAGTTCTTC - - TRBJ2-1 TRBV9
CASRTGTGTEKLFF TGTGCCAGCAGAACCGGGACAGGGACTGAAAAACTGTTTTTT - TRBD1 TRBJ1-4 TRBV25-1